These T cell receptor beta chains were read from a single sample in a study of T cell responses to AZD1222 COVID-19 vaccine. This table comes from immunoSEQ multiplex PCR, and its TCRdb copy is limited to in-frame clones, with some not included. The sample contains 120,000 or so clones, about nine tenths of which appear only once. The material sequenced was peripheral blood, taken on day 0 of AZD1222 vaccination. These receptors came from an adult in good health. The CDR3 runs from the conserved cysteine through the conserved F or W.

V	J	CDR3
TRBV28	TRBJ2-1	CASSHGLAFNEQFF
TRBV28	TRBJ2-7	CASSPLREFDEQYF
TRBV29-1	TRBJ2-1	CSVGDRPYNEQFF
TRBV27	TRBJ1-1	CASSRGGATEAFF
TRBV6-5	TRBJ1-1	CASYQGRNTEAFF
TRBV19	TRBJ2-6	CASSIGRPGANVLTF
TRBV5-1	TRBJ2-7	CASTRQGASYEQYF
TRBV1	TRBJ1-6	CTSSREPLQARGSPLHF
TRBV7-9	TRBJ2-5	CASSSEETQYF
TRBV19	TRBJ1-2	CASSIENYGYTF
TRBV15	TRBJ2-1	CATAGTGVYNEQFF
TRBV15	TRBJ1-4	CATSRAGFGQGDEKLFF
TRBV15	TRBJ1-3	CATSRDLRQISGNTIYF
TRBV2	TRBJ2-3	CASSEWRGGTDTQYF
TRBV7-6	TRBJ2-3	CASSSKIFGTSGADTQYF
TRBV6-1	TRBJ1-2	CASSGPNIGRPRGYTF
TRBV10-3	TRBJ2-3	CAINERDRQDQYF
TRBV27	TRBJ2-7	CASSLSGLGRGRRSYEQYF
TRBV18	TRBJ1-5	CASSEGLYSNQPQHF
TRBV15	TRBJ2-7	CATSRGRGITGAYEQYF
TRBV19	TRBJ2-1	CASSIRAMTSGINEQFF
TRBV9	TRBJ2-2	CASSPGLADTGELFF
TRBV19	TRBJ2-7	CASSMVPRGLGEQYF
TRBV19	TRBJ1-5	CASTQNSGSNQPQHF
TRBV10-1	TRBJ1-1	CASSDPSQGAPEAFF
TRBV6-6	TRBJ2-3	CASEASGSTDTQYF
TRBV2	TRBJ2-1	CASNEQGRGNEQFF
TRBV5-4	TRBJ1-3	CASSFGGAAGNTIYF
TRBV3-1/TRBV3-2	TRBJ1-2	CASSHRAPDRGSYGYTF
TRBV19	TRBJ1-3	CASSSGDSSGNTIYF
TRBV5-4	TRBJ1-1	CASSPLTGNTEAFF
TRBV6-6	TRBJ2-1	CASSYPGQGTTEQFF
TRBV6-2/TRBV6-3	TRBJ1-5	CASSPPRSNQPQHF
TRBV30	TRBJ2-2	CAWSFTSAGELFF
TRBV29-1	TRBJ1-1	CSVWGISTGGRNTEAFF
TRBV6-5	TRBJ2-1	CASSRQGATYNEQFF
TRBV11-2	TRBJ2-7	CASSHPHAGSYEQYF
TRBV20-1	TRBJ1-2	CSASEGQYYGYTF
TRBV4-1	TRBJ1-6	CASRGQPNSPLHF
TRBV10-3	TRBJ1-1	CAISESTGGSNTEAFF
TRBV6-2/TRBV6-3	TRBJ2-2	CASSRPRGELFF
TRBV10-3	TRBJ1-4	CAISESDRTNEKLFF
TRBV27	TRBJ2-1	CASSLSPSGRTREQFF
TRBV6-1	TRBJ1-2	CASSELRGGYTF
TRBV3-1/TRBV3-2	TRBJ2-2	CASSPTPGQTPNTGELFF
TRBV6-9	TRBJ2-2	CAILAGGRFTGELFF
TRBV24-1	TRBJ2-1	CATSDAPTTEQFF
TRBV7-2	TRBJ1-1	CASSFTQGATEAFF
TRBV27	TRBJ1-5	CASSLRQGVGQPQHF
TRBV5-1	TRBJ2-6	CASMEGPGSGANVLTF
TRBV28	TRBJ2-7	CASNLQGSPKQYF
TRBV6-5	TRBJ2-1	CASRSRREGPGEQFF